The 19 T cell receptor beta chains below come from one sample, sequenced in a study of OX40 agonist ivuxolimab in advanced cancers. Only in-frame clones appear in the TCRdb table, and some are missing; sequencing was by immunoSEQ multiplex PCR. The top ten clones hold 0.79% of a sample with approximately 100,000 clones, around 90% of them seen once. The starting material was CD4+ or CD8+ T cells sorted from blood, obtained in a trial of the OX40 agonist ivuxolimab. These receptors all stem from an adult with an advanced solid tumor such as melanoma, head and neck, liver or kidney cancer.

The chain combines TRBV5-1 with TRBJ2-3; tentatively, D is TRBD1 (7 bases). CDR1 is SGHRS, CDR2 YFSETQ, per germline. Trimming shortened V by 4 bases and J by 4 bases, and 16 bases separated the two germline ends. CDR3 length equals 15 residues. This chain's CDR3 is CASSPRQGGSDTQYF. DNA of the CDR3: TGCGCCAGCAGCCCCCGGCAGGGGGGATCAGATACGCAGTATTTT.

The chain carries TRBV20-1 and TRBJ2-5; D is uncertain. V lost 5 bases and J 4 bases, leaving 8 bases between the germline ends. CDR3 length: 11 amino acids. Germline loops: CDR1 DFQATT, CDR2 SNEGSKA (reference sequence). The chain's CDR3 is CSAPRGETQYF. The CDR3 bases are TGCAGTGCTCCAAGAGGAGAGACCCAGTACTTC.

The chain combines TRBV28 with TRBJ1-6, with D maybe TRBD1 (6 bases). Germline CDR1 is MDHEN and CDR2 is SYDVKM. Trimming cost V 3 bases and J 10 bases, with 19 bases left between them. The CDR3 has 16 residues. CDR3 loop: CASSFLGLGGGSPLHF. The CDR3 DNA sequence: TGTGCCAGCAGTTTTCTCGGGCTAGGCGGGGGCTCACCCCTCCACTTT.

The V and J genes are TRBV30 and TRBJ2-2, with D possibly TRBD2 on 5 matching bases. The CDR3 extends over 15 amino acids. The germline V gene encodes CDR1 GTSNPN and CDR2 SVGIG (reference sequence). Trimming took 4 bases from V and 3 from J, leaving 15 bases between them. CDR3 nucleotides: TGTGCCTGGACTAGCAGCCCCACCTACACCGGGGAGCTGTTTTTT. This gives the protein CAWTSSPTYTGELFF.

This chain joins TRBV5-1 and TRBJ1-1; 7 bases line up with TRBD1. The CDR3 is 14 residues long. V gave up 7 bases and J gave up 5 bases; unmatched junction bases: 11. Germline CDR1 SGHRS, CDR2 YFSETQ. CDR3 in DNA: TGCGCCAGCGGCGACAGGGCGGGTAGAACTGAAGCTTTCTTT. It is translated as CASGDRAGRTEAFF.

V and J are TRBV10-3 and TRBJ1-1; 7 nucleotides line up with TRBD1. The V gene end was trimmed by 6 bases and the J gene end by 5 bases; junction bases not matched to a gene: 6. This CDR3 has 13 amino acids. Germline loops: CDR1 ENHRY, CDR2 SYGVKD. The chain's CDR3 is CAIRRQGGTEAFF. The CDR3 coding sequence is TGTGCCATCAGACGACAGGGTGGGACTGAAGCTTTCTTT.

The CDR3, as DNA: TGCGCCAGCAGCTTTAACTTTGAGACTAATGAAAAACTGTTTTTT. Translating gives CASSFNFETNEKLFF. The V and J genes are TRBV5-1 and TRBJ1-4, with unresolved D. The CDR3 totals 15 residues. V lost 2 bases, J lost 2 bases, and 10 bases lay in between. Germline CDR1 SGHRS, CDR2 YFSETQ.

V is TRBV5-6 and J is TRBJ2-3; D is ambiguous. V was shortened by 2 bases and J by 0 bases, with 7 bases between the two germline ends. Germline CDR1 SGHDT, CDR2 YYEEEE. This CDR3 contains 14 residues. The CDR3, as DNA: TGTGCCAGCAGCTTAGCCGGGAGCACAGATACGCAGTATTTT. Its translation: CASSLAGSTDTQYF.

About this clone: Germline is not matched at one junction end, which may reflect a read error. This chain links TRBV27 with TRBJ1-2; no clear D gene. This CDR3 is built from 9 residues. The V gene's germline CDR1 is MNHEY and CDR2 SMNVEV (reference sequence). CDR3: CASSLYGSF. Here the CDR3 DNA reads TGTGCCAGCAGTTTATATGGTTCCTTC.

This clone came up once. The rearrangement links TRBV14 to TRBJ2-5, with D unresolved. Trimming pared 0 bases from V and 7 bases from J, leaving 6 bases between. This CDR3 has 12 residues. Per the germline V gene, CDR1 is SGHDN and CDR2 is FVKESK. The CDR3 DNA reads TGTGCCAGCAGCCAAGATAGTGGGACCCAGTACTTC. Residues: CASSQDSGTQYF.

CDR3 sequence reads: CASSYGHSYEQYF. The DNA for the CDR3 is TGTGCCAGCAGTTACGGGCATTCCTACGAGCAGTACTTC. The V gene is TRBV6-5, the J gene TRBJ2-7, with unresolved D. Trimming shortened V by 2 bases and J by 1 base, and 6 bases separated the two germline ends. Per the germline V gene, CDR1 is MNHEY and CDR2 is SVGAGI. The length of the CDR3 is 13 residues.

This chain links TRBV13 with TRBJ1-2; tentative D call: TRBD1 (6 bases). Germline assignment: CDR1 PRHDT and CDR2 FYEKMQ (reference sequence). V lost 0 bases and J lost 6, with 14 bases in between. There are 15 residues in the CDR3. The CDR3 bases are TGTGCCAGCAGCTTAGGCGGAGGGGGAGGGAATGGCTACACCTTC. Amino acids: CASSLGGGGGNGYTF.

This sequence joins TRBV28 and TRBJ2-2, with TRBD2 identical over 11 bases. Per the germline V gene, CDR1 is MDHEN and CDR2 is SYDVKM. This CDR3 has 17 residues. J gave up 1 base and V 4 bases, and 5 bases lay outside the gene matches. This CDR3 is CASSSPLAGGNTGELFF. The CDR3 DNA sequence: TGTGCCAGCAGTTCACCGCTAGCGGGGGGGAACACCGGGGAGCTGTTTTTT.

This clone came up a few times. The chain combines TRBV5-1 with TRBJ1-6; D gene ambiguous. Germline CDR1 and CDR2: SGHRS and YFSETQ. V was pared by 4 bases and J by 9 bases, with 11 bases between. This CDR3 comprises 13 residues. The CDR3: CASSLTVGSPLHF. Here the CDR3 DNA reads TGCGCCAGCAGCCTAACGGTTGGTTCACCCCTCCACTTT.

The chain employs TRBV9 and TRBJ2-5; perhaps TRBD2 as D (5 bases). The CDR3 consists of 16 residues. Per germline, CDR1 SGDLS and CDR2 YYNGEE. V was clipped by 4 bases and J by 0 bases, with 16 bases between them. CDR3 DNA: TGTGCCAGCAGCCAAGGAGTGCGGGCGGACCAAGAGACCCAGTACTTC. Its translation is CASSQGVRADQETQYF.

The rearrangement uses TRBV6-6 and TRBJ1-5; 7 bases map to TRBD1. From germline, CDR1 is MNHNY and CDR2 SVGAGI (reference sequence). V shed 5 bases and J 5 bases; nucleotides not matched to a gene: 9. This CDR3 contains 15 residues. In DNA, the CDR3 is TGTGCCAGCAGTCATAATCAGGGGGGGGATCAGCCCCAGCATTTT. It codes for CASSHNQGGDQPQHF.

The V call is TRBV6-6, the J call TRBJ2-1; D unresolved. The CDR3 is made up of 12 amino acids. V shed 5 bases and J shed 9 bases, with 11 bases lying between them. Germline assignment: CDR1 MNHNY and CDR2 SVGAGI (reference sequence). CDR3 loop: CASSPRRREQFF. The DNA of the CDR3 is TGTGCCAGCAGTCCCAGGCGGCGTGAGCAGTTCTTC.

The count of this clone is one. This rearrangement joins TRBV5-1 to TRBJ2-7, with TRBD1 identical over 10 bases. CDR1 is SGHRS, CDR2 YFSETQ, per germline. This CDR3 comprises 15 residues. With V trimmed by 3 bases and J by 5 bases, 8 bases remained unmatched. The CDR3 protein is CASSSRQGAEDEQYF. The DNA of the CDR3 is TGCGCCAGCAGCTCCCGACAGGGGGCGGAGGACGAGCAGTACTTC.

This clone was seen only once. J is TRBJ2-5 and V is TRBV5-4; TRBD1 aligns across 8 bases. This CDR3 has 15 amino acids. The germline V gene has CDR1 SGHNT and CDR2 YYREEE (reference sequence). Losses at the gene ends were 4 bases for V and 5 bases for J; bases not matched to a gene: 10. The CDR3 nucleotides read TGTGCCAGCAGCGAGGACAGGGCCGGAGGGGAGACCCAGTACTTC. Translation gives CASSEDRAGGETQYF.